This T cell receptor beta chain emerged from a study of cytomegalovirus exposure and HLA in healthy donors. Whole-study findings and limits: Within an earlier analysis, most TCR beta V segments proved productive either about 87% or about 30% of the time. Confirmation in vitro established that a few CMV-associated chains were specific for CMV antigens. HLA restriction was apparent for most CMV-associated TCR beta chains in a later analysis.

Worth noting for this clone: Its matching antigen is unknown.

It was with 60 Vbeta and 13 Jbeta primers that the PCR ran. Study processing details: As a later analysis found, there were 80 million to 90 million unique TCR beta chains, of which roughly 11 million were shared. Here immunoSEQ multiplex PCR was the method, and the copy in TCRdb shows in-frame clones only, minus some. D and trimming were read from the DNA, whereas the V and J calls and clone size are those reported in that table. The sample records 130,000 or so clones, more than 60% being singletons. The receptor's source is a man aged 40-55 years in good health and CMV-seronegative. The sample was PBMCs.

CDR3 protein: CASSLKARQGFHNEQFF. CDR3 bases: TGTGCCAGCAGCTTAAAGGCCCGGCAGGGGTTCCACAATGAGCAGTTCTTC. V usage is TRBV7-3 and J usage is TRBJ2-1, with D tentatively TRBD1 (6 bases). V dropped 1 base and J dropped 5 bases, with 18 bases sitting between them. From germline, CDR1 is SGHTA and CDR2 FQGTGA. The CDR3 totals 17 residues.